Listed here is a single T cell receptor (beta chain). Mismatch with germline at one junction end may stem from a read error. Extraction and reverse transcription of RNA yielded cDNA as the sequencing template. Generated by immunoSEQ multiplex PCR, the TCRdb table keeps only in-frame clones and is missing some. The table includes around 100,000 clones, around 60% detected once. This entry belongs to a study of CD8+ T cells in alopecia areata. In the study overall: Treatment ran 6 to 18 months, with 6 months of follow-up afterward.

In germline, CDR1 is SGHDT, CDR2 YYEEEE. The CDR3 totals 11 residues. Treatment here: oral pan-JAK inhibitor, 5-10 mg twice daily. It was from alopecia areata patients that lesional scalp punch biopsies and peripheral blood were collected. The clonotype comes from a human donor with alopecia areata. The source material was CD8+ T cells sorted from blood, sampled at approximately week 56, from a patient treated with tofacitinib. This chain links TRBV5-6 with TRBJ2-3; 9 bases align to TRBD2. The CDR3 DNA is TGTGCCAGCAGCACCGGGACTAGCTGGAATTTT. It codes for CASSTGTSWNF.